This entry lists 26 T cell receptor beta chains sequenced from one sample in a study of OX40 agonist ivuxolimab in advanced cancers. Sequencing was performed with immunoSEQ multiplex PCR; in TCRdb, only in-frame clones are kept and a portion is missing. The sample contains more than 55,000 clones, roughly 90% of which appear only once. The sample in question was CD4+ or CD8+ T cells sorted from blood, obtained in a trial of the OX40 agonist ivuxolimab. The receptors originated from an adult with an advanced solid tumor such as melanoma, head and neck, liver or kidney cancer.

This chain's CDR3 is CASSFVGRSPLHF. The CDR3 DNA is TGTGCCAGCAGTTTTGTTGGACGGTCACCCCTCCACTTT. The genes are TRBV28 and TRBJ1-6; no reliable D call. Trimming pared 3 bases from V and 10 bases from J, leaving 10 bases between. The CDR3 contains 13 residues. Germline V gene data show CDR1 as MDHEN and CDR2 as SYDVKM.

The chain combines TRBV5-1 with TRBJ2-5; 7 bases map to TRBD1. The CDR3 consists of 14 residues. The germline gives CDR1 SGHRS, CDR2 YFSETQ. J lost 4 bases, V lost 0 bases, and 3 bases had no gene match. The CDR3 protein is CASSLGQGLETQYF. CDR3 DNA: TGCGCCAGCAGCTTGGGACAGGGTCTAGAGACCCAGTACTTC. Drawing the rest from reference TRBV5-1 and TRBJ2-5, the complete variable domain is KAGVTQTPRYLIKTRGQQVTLSCSPISGHRSVSWYQQTPGQGLQFLFEYFSETQRNKGNFPGRFSGRQFSNSRSEMNVSTLELGDSALYLCASSLGQGLETQYFGPGTRLLVL.

The chain is built from TRBV2 and TRBJ1-1; the D is unclear. Trimming pared 3 bases from V and 0 bases from J, leaving 8 bases between. This CDR3 contains 14 residues. Germline V lookup: CDR1 SNHLY, CDR2 FYNNEI. CDR3 sequence reads: CASSDWSMNTEAFF. The CDR3, as DNA: TGTGCCAGCAGTGATTGGAGTATGAACACTGAAGCTTTCTTT.

This clone is a singleton in its sample. This chain connects TRBV19 to TRBJ2-1; 9 nucleotides agree with TRBD1. The CDR3 is 15 residues long. Trimming removed 3 bases from V and 3 bases from J; junction bases left unmatched: 3. Per germline, CDR1 LNHDA and CDR2 SQIVND (reference sequence). The CDR3 loop is CASSILGQGYNEQFF. The CDR3 DNA follows: TGTGCCAGTAGTATTTTGGGACAGGGCTACAATGAGCAGTTCTTC.

The chain is built from TRBV7-9 and TRBJ2-1; 7 bases match TRBD2. The CDR3 covers 16 residues. The trim removed 2 bases at V and 0 bases at J, leaving 4 bases unmatched. The germline CDR1 and CDR2 sequences are SEHNR and FQNEAQ (reference sequence). DNA of the CDR3: TGTGCCAGCAGCTTAAGAGCGGGGAACTCCTACAATGAGCAGTTCTTC. This sequence encodes CASSLRAGNSYNEQFF.

The V call is TRBV7-8, the J call TRBJ2-1; 7 bases are a match to TRBD2. Germline V gives CDR1 SGHVS, CDR2 FQNEAQ. With V trimmed by 5 bases and J by 3 bases, 10 bases remained unmatched. The CDR3 runs 16 residues. The CDR3 loop is CASSGSGTTNYNEQFF. CDR3 nucleotide sequence: TGTGCCAGCAGCGGGAGCGGGACCACTAACTACAATGAGCAGTTCTTC.

The chain employs TRBV4-1 and TRBJ1-1; D is unclear. The CDR3 is 11 amino acids. Germline CDR1 MGHRA, CDR2 YSYEKL. The V end was cut by 1 base, the J end by 8 bases, with 5 bases between. The CDR3 sequence is CASSQAAEAFF. The CDR3 DNA sequence: TGCGCCAGCAGCCAAGCGGCGGAAGCTTTCTTT.

The gene calls are TRBV15 and TRBJ2-1; the D is unclear. Trimming left V 1 base short and J 7 bases short, with 8 bases between. There are 13 residues in the CDR3. Germline values: CDR1 LNHNV, CDR2 YYDKDF (reference sequence). The CDR3 here is CATSRVRPNEQFF. The CDR3 DNA reads as TGTGCCACCAGCAGAGTGCGGCCGAATGAGCAGTTCTTC.

This rearrangement joins TRBV29-1 to TRBJ1-1, with a possible D match to TRBD1 (5 bases). This CDR3 is built from 12 residues. V lost 3 bases and J lost 1, with 6 bases in between. Germline V gene sequence: CDR1 SQVTM, CDR2 ANQGSEA. The CDR3 DNA reads TGCAGCGTTGATGGGGGGAACACTGAAGCTTTCTTT. It is translated as CSVDGGNTEAFF.

The rearrangement joins TRBV6-6 to TRBJ2-7, with 8 bases fitting TRBD1. The CDR3 extends over 13 amino acids. J gave up 3 bases and V 8 bases, and 6 bases lay outside the gene matches. CDR1 and CDR2 from the germline V gene are MNHNY and SVGAGI (reference sequence). In DNA form, the CDR3 reads TGTGCCAGCTCGGCAGGGGGCATCTACGAGCAGTACGTC. Translated: CASSAGGIYEQYV.

The chain recombines TRBV27 with TRBJ1-5; the D is unclear. This CDR3 region has 15 residues. Germline CDR1 MNHEY, CDR2 SMNVEV (reference sequence). V lost 3 bases and J 9 bases, leaving 18 bases between the germline ends. The CDR3 region is CASSLAGYSSAPQHF. The CDR3 DNA reads TGTGCCAGCAGTTTGGCAGGTTATAGCAGTGCGCCCCAGCATTTT.

The chain has TRBV2 and TRBJ2-1, with TRBD2 identical over 14 bases. Losses at the gene ends were 3 bases for V and 4 bases for J; bases not matched to a gene: 5. The CDR3 is made up of 17 amino acids. Per germline, CDR1 SNHLY and CDR2 FYNNEI. Here the CDR3 reads CASSEGTSGSPYNEQFF. The CDR3 DNA follows: TGTGCCAGCAGTGAGGGGACTAGCGGGAGCCCTTACAATGAGCAGTTCTTC.

This chain joins TRBV10-3 and TRBJ2-5; 8 bases map to TRBD1. The CDR3 consists of 13 residues. V lost 3 bases to trimming and J lost 7 bases; unmatched junction nucleotides: 4. The V gene's germline CDR1 is ENHRY and CDR2 SYGVKD. The CDR3 DNA is TGTGCCATCAGTGACCCGGGGACAGGGACCCAGTACTTC. Translation: CAISDPGTGTQYF.

The chain carries TRBV5-5 and TRBJ2-7; no firm D call. Germline V gene sequence: CDR1 SGHKS, CDR2 YYEKEE (reference sequence). The V gene lost 4 bases and the J gene lost 2 bases, with 13 bases spanning the gap. This CDR3 spans 14 amino acids. The CDR3 is CASSQQRPPYEQYV. The DNA of the CDR3 is TGTGCCAGCAGCCAACAGAGGCCCCCCTACGAGCAGTACGTC.

J is TRBJ1-1 and V is TRBV2; no firm D call. The germline CDR1 and CDR2 sequences are SNHLY and FYNNEI. With 7 bases removed from V and 4 bases from J, the gap between germline ends came to 16 bases. The CDR3 is 14 amino acids. The DNA for the CDR3 is TGTGCCAGCACCTGGACGGGGTCGGTCACTGAAGCTTTCTTT. Translating gives CASTWTGSVTEAFF.

The rearrangement links TRBV28 to TRBJ1-4; possibly TRBD1 for D (6 bases). The germline V gene encodes CDR1 MDHEN and CDR2 SYDVKM. This CDR3 is 15 amino acids long. The V end was cut by 2 bases, the J end by 3 bases, with 10 bases between. CDR3 in DNA: TGTGCCAGCAGTTTAGCCCCAGGGGCTAATGAAAAACTGTTTTTT. Amino acids: CASSLAPGANEKLFF. The whole variable domain, filled in from reference TRBV28 and TRBJ1-4, reads DVKVTQSSRYLVKRTGEKVFLECVQDMDHENMFWYRQDPGLGLRLIYFSYDVKMKEKGDIPEGYSVSREKKERFSLILESASTNQTSMYLCASSLAPGANEKLFFGSGTQLSVL.

This clone was counted only a few times. J is TRBJ2-5 and V is TRBV6-5; D uncertain. V was trimmed by 2 bases and J by 0 bases, leaving 10 bases between them. Looked up from germline, CDR1 is MNHEY and CDR2 is SVGAGI. CDR3 length equals 15 residues. The CDR3 nucleotides are TGTGCCAGCAGTTACACGATCGAGGACCAAGAGACCCAGTACTTC. This translates into CASSYTIEDQETQYF.

The V and J genes are TRBV19 and TRBJ2-1; D may be TRBD1 (6 bases). Germline CDR1 and CDR2: LNHDA and SQIVND (reference sequence). V lost 2 bases and J lost 3, with 14 bases in between. The CDR3 spans 16 residues. The CDR3 loop reads CASSIPGTHNYNEQFF. The DNA for the CDR3 is TGTGCCAGTAGTATACCAGGGACACATAACTACAATGAGCAGTTCTTC.

V gene TRBV2 combines with J gene TRBJ1-1; D unresolved. The CDR3 is 11 amino acids. The V gene's germline CDR1 is SNHLY and CDR2 FYNNEI. Trimming pared 8 bases from V and 4 bases from J, leaving 8 bases between. CDR3 residues: CASAGLTEAFF. In DNA, the CDR3 is TGTGCCAGCGCGGGTCTCACTGAAGCTTTCTTT.

The chain joins TRBV5-1 to TRBJ2-5; D remains unclear. Germline-derived CDR1 and CDR2 are SGHRS and YFSETQ. Trimming left V 4 bases short and J 5 bases short, with 9 bases between. The CDR3 covers 12 residues. CDR3 DNA: TGCGCCAGCAGCCATAATTTGGAGACCCAGTACTTC. Amino acids: CASSHNLETQYF.

This rearrangement joins TRBV19 to TRBJ2-1; 9 bases fit TRBD1. In germline, CDR1 is LNHDA, CDR2 SQIVND (reference sequence). CDR3 length: 13 amino acids. V was pared by 6 bases and J by 8 bases, with 5 bases of the junction left unmatched. Written as DNA, the CDR3 is TGTGCCAGTAGAGGGACAGGGTTCGATGAGCAGTTCTTC. It codes for CASRGTGFDEQFF.

The gene calls are TRBV28 and TRBJ2-7; TRBD1 matches 9 bases. The ends lost 3 bases at V and 4 bases at J; junction bases unmatched: 7. Germline CDR1 MDHEN, CDR2 SYDVKM. This CDR3 contains 15 residues. CDR3 in amino acids: CASSFGGTGWYEQYF. The DNA for the CDR3 is TGTGCCAGCAGTTTTGGAGGGACAGGGTGGTACGAGCAGTACTTC.

V usage is TRBV19 and J usage is TRBJ2-5; 7 bases are a match to TRBD1. There are 14 residues in the CDR3. Germline CDR1 reads LNHDA; CDR2 reads SQIVND (reference sequence). V lost 9 bases to trimming and J lost 3 bases; unmatched junction nucleotides: 10. CDR3 sequence: CARDSGQQKETQYF. The CDR3 coding sequence is TGTGCCAGGGACTCGGGACAGCAAAAAGAGACCCAGTACTTC.

The V call is TRBV4-1, the J call TRBJ2-1, with D possibly being TRBD1 (6 bases). Trimming stripped 2 bases from V and 7 bases from J, with 12 bases between. This CDR3 has 14 residues. CDR1 is MGHRA, CDR2 YSYEKL, per germline. CDR3 coding DNA: TGCGCCAGCAGCCAAATAGCTAGGGGGAATGAGCAGTTCTTC. Translating it yields CASSQIARGNEQFF.

Details on this clone: Other DNA sequences in the same sample also yield this CDR3. The V and J genes are TRBV7-9 and TRBJ1-6; no clear D gene. The V gene's germline CDR1 is SEHNR and CDR2 FQNEAQ (reference sequence). V lost 3 bases and J lost 3, with 6 bases in between. This CDR3 has 14 amino acids. In DNA, the CDR3 is TGTGCCAGCAGCTTCGATTACTATAATTCACCCCTCCACTTT. Its protein is CASSFDYYNSPLHF.

V is TRBV19 and J is TRBJ1-5; D is ambiguous. Trimming pared 3 bases from V and 0 bases from J, leaving 15 bases between. The CDR3 has 17 residues. Germline lookup yields CDR1 LNHDA and CDR2 SQIVND (reference sequence). CDR3 in DNA: TGTGCCAGTAGTATTGACCCCCTTCAGTATAGCAATCAGCCCCAGCATTTT. This gives the protein CASSIDPLQYSNQPQHF. The variable domain in full, with the rest retrieved from reference TRBV19 and TRBJ1-5, is DGGITQSPKYLFRKEGQNVTLSCEQNLNHDAMYWYRQDPGQGLRLIYYSQIVNDFQKGDIAEGYSVSREKKESFPLTVTSAQKNPTAFYLCASSIDPLQYSNQPQHFGDGTRLSIL.